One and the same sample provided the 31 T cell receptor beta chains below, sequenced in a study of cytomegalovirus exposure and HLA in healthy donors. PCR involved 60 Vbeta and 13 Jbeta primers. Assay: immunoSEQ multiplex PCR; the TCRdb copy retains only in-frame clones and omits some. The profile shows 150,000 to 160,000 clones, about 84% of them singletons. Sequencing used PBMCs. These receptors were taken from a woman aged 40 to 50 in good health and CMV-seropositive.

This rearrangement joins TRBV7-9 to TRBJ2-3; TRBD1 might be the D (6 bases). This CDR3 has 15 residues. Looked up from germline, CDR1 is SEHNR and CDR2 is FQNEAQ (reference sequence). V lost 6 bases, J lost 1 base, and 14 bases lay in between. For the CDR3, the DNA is TGTGCCAGCAGTCGTCCGGGACATCGCACAGATACGCAGTATTTT. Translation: CASSRPGHRTDTQYF.

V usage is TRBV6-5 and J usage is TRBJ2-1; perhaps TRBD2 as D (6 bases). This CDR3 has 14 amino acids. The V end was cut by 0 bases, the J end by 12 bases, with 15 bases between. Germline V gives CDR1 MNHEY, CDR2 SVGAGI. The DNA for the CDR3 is TGTGCCAGCAGTTACTCGGGGGGAGAGGGTTGGCAGTTCTTC. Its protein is CASSYSGGEGWQFF.

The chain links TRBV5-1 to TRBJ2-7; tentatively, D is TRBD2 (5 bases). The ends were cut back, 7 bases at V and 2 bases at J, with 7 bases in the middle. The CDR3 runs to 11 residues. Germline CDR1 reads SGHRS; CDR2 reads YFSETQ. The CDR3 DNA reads TGCGCCAGCGAGGGAACCTACGAGCAGTACTTC. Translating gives CASEGTYEQYF.

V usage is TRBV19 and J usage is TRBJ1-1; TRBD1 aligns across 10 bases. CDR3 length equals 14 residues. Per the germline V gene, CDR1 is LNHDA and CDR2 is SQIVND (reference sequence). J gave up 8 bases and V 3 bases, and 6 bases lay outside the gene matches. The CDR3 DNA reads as TGTGCCAGTAGTATGGACAGGGGGGCATCGGAAGCTTTCTTT. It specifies CASSMDRGASEAFF.

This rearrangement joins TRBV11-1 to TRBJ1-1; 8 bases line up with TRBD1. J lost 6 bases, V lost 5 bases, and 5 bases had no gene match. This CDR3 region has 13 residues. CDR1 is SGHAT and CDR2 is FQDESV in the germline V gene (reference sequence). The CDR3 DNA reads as TGTGCCAGCAGCCTCGACAGGGGCGCTGAAGCTTTCTTT. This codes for CASSLDRGAEAFF.

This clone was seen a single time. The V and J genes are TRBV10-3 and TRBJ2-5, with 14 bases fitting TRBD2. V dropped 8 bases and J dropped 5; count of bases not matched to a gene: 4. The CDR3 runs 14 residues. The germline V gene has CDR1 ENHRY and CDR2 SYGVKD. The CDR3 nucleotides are TGTGCCATCGGGGGACTAGCGGGAGTTGAGACCCAGTACTTC. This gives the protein CAIGGLAGVETQYF.

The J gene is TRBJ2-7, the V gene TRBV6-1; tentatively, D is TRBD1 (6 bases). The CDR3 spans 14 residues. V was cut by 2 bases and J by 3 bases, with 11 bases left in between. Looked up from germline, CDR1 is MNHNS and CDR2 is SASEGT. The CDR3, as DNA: TGTGCCAGCAGTGAACATGGACAGAGCTACGAGCAGTACTTC. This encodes CASSEHGQSYEQYF.

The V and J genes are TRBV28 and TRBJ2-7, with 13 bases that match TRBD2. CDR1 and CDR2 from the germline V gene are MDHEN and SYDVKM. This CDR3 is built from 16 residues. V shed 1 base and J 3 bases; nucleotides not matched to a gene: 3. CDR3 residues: CASSLYWTSGSYEQYF. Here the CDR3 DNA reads TGTGCCAGCAGTTTATACTGGACTAGCGGGAGCTACGAGCAGTACTTC.

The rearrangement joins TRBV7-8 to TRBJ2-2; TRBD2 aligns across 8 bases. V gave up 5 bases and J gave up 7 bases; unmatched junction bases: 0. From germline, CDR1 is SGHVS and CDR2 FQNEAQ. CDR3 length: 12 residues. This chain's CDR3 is CASSRGGGELFF. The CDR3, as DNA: TGTGCCAGCAGCCGGGGGGGCGGGGAGCTGTTTTTT. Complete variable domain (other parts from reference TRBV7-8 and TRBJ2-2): GAGVSQSPRYKVAKRGQDVALRCDPISGHVSLFWYQQALGQGPEFLTYFQNEAQLDKSGLPSDRFFAERPEGSVSTLKIQRTQQEDSAVYLCASSRGGGELFFGEGSRLTVL.

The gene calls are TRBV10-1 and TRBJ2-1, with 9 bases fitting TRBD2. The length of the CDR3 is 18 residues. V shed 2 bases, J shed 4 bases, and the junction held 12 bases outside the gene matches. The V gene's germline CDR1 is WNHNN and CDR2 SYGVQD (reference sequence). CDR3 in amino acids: CASSERDGASGTYNEQFF. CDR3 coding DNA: TGCGCCAGCAGTGAGCGAGATGGGGCTAGCGGGACTTACAATGAGCAGTTCTTC.

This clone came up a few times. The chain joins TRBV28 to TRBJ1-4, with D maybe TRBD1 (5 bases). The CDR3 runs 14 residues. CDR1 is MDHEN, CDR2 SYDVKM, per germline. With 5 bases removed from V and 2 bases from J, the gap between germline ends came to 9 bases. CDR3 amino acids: CASSPPGTNEKLFF. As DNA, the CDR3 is TGTGCCAGCAGTCCCCCAGGGACTAATGAAAAACTGTTTTTT. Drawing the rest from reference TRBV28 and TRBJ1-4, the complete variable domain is DVKVTQSSRYLVKRTGEKVFLECVQDMDHENMFWYRQDPGLGLRLIYFSYDVKMKEKGDIPEGYSVSREKKERFSLILESASTNQTSMYLCASSPPGTNEKLFFGSGTQLSVL.

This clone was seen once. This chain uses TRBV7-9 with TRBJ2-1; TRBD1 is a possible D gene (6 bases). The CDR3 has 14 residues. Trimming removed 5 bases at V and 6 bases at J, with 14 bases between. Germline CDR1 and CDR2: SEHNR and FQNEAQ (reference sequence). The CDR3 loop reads CASSPKGDTNEQFF. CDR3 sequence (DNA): TGTGCCAGCAGCCCAAAGGGGGATACCAATGAGCAGTTCTTC.

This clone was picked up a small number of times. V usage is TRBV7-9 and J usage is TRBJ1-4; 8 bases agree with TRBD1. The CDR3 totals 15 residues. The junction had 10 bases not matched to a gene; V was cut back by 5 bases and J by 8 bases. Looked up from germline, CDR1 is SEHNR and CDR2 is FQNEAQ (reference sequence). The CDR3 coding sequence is TGTGCCAGCAGCCCCTTGGACAGGGTCGGGGAAAAACTGTTTTTT. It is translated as CASSPLDRVGEKLFF.

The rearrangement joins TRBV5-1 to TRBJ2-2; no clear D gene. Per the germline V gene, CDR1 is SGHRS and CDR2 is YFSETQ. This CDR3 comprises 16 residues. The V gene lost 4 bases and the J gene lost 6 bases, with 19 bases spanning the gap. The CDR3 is CASSPLGSPLPGELFF. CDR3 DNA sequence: TGCGCCAGCAGCCCCCTCGGTTCACCCCTCCCCGGGGAGCTGTTTTTT. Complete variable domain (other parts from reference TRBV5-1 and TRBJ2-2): KAGVTQTPRYLIKTRGQQVTLSCSPISGHRSVSWYQQTPGQGLQFLFEYFSETQRNKGNFPGRFSGRQFSNSRSEMNVSTLELGDSALYLCASSPLGSPLPGELFFGEGSRLTVL.

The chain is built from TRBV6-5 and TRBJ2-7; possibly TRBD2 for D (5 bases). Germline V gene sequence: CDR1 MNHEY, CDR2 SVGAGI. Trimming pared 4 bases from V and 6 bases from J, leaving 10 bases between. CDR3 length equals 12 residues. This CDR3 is CASSFRGSEQYF. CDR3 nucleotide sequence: TGTGCCAGCAGTTTCCGGGGAAGCGAGCAGTACTTC.

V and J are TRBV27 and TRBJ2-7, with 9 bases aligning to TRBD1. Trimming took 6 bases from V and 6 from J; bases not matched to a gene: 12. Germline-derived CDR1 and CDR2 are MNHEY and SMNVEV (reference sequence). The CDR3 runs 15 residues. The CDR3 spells CASRRTGATNGEQYF. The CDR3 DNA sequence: TGTGCCAGCAGAAGGACAGGGGCTACCAACGGCGAGCAGTACTTC.

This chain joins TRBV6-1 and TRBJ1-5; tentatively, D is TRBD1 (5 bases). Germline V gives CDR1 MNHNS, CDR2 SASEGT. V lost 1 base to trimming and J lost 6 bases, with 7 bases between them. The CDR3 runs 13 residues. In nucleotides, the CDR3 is TGTGCCAGCAGTGAAGTAGGGGCTCAGCCCCAGCATTTT. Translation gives CASSEVGAQPQHF.

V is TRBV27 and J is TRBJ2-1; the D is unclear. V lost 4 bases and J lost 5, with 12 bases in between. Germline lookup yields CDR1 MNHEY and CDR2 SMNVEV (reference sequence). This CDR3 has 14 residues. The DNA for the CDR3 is TGTGCCAGCAGTTCAAGCATATCCGACAATGAGCAGTTCTTC. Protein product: CASSSSISDNEQFF.

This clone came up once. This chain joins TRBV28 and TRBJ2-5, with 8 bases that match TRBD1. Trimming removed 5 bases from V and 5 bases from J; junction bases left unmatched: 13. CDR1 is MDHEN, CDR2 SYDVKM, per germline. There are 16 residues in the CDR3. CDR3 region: CASSPQGGLLLETQYF. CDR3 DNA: TGTGCCAGCAGTCCACAGGGGGGCCTTCTTTTGGAGACCCAGTACTTC. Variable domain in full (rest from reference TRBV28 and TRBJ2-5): DVKVTQSSRYLVKRTGEKVFLECVQDMDHENMFWYRQDPGLGLRLIYFSYDVKMKEKGDIPEGYSVSREKKERFSLILESASTNQTSMYLCASSPQGGLLLETQYFGPGTRLLVL.

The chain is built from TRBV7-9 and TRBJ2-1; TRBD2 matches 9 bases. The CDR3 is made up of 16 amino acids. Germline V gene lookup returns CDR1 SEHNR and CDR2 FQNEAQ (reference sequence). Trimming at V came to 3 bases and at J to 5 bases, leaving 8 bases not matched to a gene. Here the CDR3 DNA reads TGTGCCAGCAGCTTCCAGCGGGGGGCGGGAGACAATGAGCAGTTCTTC. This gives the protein CASSFQRGAGDNEQFF.

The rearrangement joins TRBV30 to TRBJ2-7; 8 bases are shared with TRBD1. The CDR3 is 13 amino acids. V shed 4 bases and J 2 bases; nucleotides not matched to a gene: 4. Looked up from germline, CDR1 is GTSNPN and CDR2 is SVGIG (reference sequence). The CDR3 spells CAWIRDRPYEQYF. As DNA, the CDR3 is TGTGCCTGGATAAGGGACAGGCCCTACGAGCAGTACTTC. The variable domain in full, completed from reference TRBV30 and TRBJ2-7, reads SQTIHQWPATLVQPVGSPLSLECTVEGTSNPNLYWYRQAAGRGLQLLFYSVGIGQISSEVPQNLSASRPQDRQFILSSKKLLLSDSGFYLCAWIRDRPYEQYFGPGTRLTVT.

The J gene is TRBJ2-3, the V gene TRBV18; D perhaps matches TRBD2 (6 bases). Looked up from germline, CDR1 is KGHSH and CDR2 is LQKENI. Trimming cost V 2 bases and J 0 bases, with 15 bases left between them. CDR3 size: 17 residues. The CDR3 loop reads CASSPASGGISTDTQYF. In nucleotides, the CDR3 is TGTGCCAGCTCACCAGCCAGCGGAGGGATTAGCACAGATACGCAGTATTTT. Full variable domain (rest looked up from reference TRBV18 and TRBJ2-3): NAGVMQNPRHLVRRRGQEARLRCSPMKGHSHVYWYRQLPEEGLKFMVYLQKENIIDESGMPKERFSAEFPKEGPSILRIQQVVRGDSAAYFCASSPASGGISTDTQYFGPGTRLTVL.

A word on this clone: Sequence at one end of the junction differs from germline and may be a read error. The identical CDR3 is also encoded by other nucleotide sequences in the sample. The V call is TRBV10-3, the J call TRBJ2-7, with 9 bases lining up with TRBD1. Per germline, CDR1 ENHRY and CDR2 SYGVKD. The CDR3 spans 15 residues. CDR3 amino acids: CAISESLTGGYEQYF. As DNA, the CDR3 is TGCGCCATCAGTGAGTCTTTGACAGGGGGGTACGAGCAGTACTTC.

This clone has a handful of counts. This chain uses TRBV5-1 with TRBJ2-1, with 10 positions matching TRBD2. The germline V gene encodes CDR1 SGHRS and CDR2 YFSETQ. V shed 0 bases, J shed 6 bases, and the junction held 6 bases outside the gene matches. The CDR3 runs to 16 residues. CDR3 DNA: TGCGCCAGCAGCTTGGAAGCGGGAGGGCGGGGCAATGAGCAGTTCTTC. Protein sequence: CASSLEAGGRGNEQFF.

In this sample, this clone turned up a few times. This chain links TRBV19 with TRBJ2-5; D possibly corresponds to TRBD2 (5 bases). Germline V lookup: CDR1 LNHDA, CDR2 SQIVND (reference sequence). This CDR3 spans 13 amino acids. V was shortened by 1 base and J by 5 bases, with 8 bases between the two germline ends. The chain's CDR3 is CASSIAGRETQYF. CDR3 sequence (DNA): TGTGCCAGTAGTATAGCGGGAAGGGAGACCCAGTACTTC. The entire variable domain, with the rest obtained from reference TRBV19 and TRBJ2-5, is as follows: DGGITQSPKYLFRKEGQNVTLSCEQNLNHDAMYWYRQDPGQGLRLIYYSQIVNDFQKGDIAEGYSVSREKKESFPLTVTSAQKNPTAFYLCASSIAGRETQYFGPGTRLLVL.

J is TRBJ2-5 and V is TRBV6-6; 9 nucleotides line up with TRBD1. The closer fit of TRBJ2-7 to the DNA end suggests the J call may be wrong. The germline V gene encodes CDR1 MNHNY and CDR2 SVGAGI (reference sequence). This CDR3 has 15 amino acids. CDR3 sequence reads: CASRTRTGASYEQYF. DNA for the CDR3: TGTGCCAGCAGAACACGGACAGGGGCGTCCTACGAGCAGTACTTC.

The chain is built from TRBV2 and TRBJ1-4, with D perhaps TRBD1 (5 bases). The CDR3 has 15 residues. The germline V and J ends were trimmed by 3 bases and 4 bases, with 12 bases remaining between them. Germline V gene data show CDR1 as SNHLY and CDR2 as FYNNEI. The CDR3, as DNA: TGTGCCAGCAGTGATCCGGCAGGGCTTAATGAAAAACTGTTTTTT. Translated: CASSDPAGLNEKLFF.

The CDR3 DNA reads TGTGCCAGTAGTATAACCGGGAGGCACTACAATGAGCAGTTCTTC. This translates into CASSITGRHYNEQFF. The rearrangement joins TRBV19 to TRBJ2-1; TRBD2 matches at 7 bases. CDR1 is LNHDA, CDR2 SQIVND, per germline (reference sequence). After removal of 2 bases from V and 3 bases from J, the junction contained 4 bases not matched to a gene. The CDR3 is 15 amino acids.

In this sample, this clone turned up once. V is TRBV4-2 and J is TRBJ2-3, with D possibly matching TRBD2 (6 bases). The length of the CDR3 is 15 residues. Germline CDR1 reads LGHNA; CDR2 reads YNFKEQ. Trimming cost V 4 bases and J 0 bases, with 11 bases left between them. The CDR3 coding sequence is TGTGCCAGCAGCCCAAGCGGGCCGAGCACAGATACGCAGTATTTT. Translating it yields CASSPSGPSTDTQYF.

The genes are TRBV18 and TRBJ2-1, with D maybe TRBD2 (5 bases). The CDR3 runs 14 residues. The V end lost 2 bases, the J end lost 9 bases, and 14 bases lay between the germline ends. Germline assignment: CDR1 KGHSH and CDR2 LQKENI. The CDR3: CASSPVPPGSEQFF. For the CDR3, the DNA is TGTGCCAGCTCACCAGTACCCCCGGGAAGTGAGCAGTTCTTC. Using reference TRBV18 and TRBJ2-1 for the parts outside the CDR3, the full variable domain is NAGVMQNPRHLVRRRGQEARLRCSPMKGHSHVYWYRQLPEEGLKFMVYLQKENIIDESGMPKERFSAEFPKEGPSILRIQQVVRGDSAAYFCASSPVPPGSEQFFGPGTRLTVL.

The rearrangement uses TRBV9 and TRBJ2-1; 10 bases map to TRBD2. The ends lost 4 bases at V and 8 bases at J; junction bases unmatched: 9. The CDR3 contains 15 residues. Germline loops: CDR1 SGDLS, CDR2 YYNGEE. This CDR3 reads CASSPRASGSYEQFF. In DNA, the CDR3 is TGTGCCAGCAGCCCCCGGGCTAGCGGGAGTTATGAGCAGTTCTTC.